Each of the 15 T cell receptor beta chains below was sequenced from the same sample in a study of technical replicates of blood from a few donors (dated by TCRdb to 2017 to 2019). The method was the immunoSEQ multiplex PCR assay. TCRdb's version of the immuneACCESS table is confined to in-frame rearrangements and falls short of the full clone set. An unresolved V gene accounts for under half of the shortfall where checked; the remainder is of unknown origin. The sample table shows some 70,000 clones, and around 94% are seen once. The ten largest account for roughly 0.4% of the sample. The sequenced sample was T cells isolated from PBMCs. The receptors were sampled from a human donor in good health.

The V and J genes are TRBV4-1 and TRBJ2-1, with 7 bases aligning to TRBD1. V trimming: 4 bases; J trimming: 6 bases; junction bases outside the gene matches: 9. Germline-derived CDR1 and CDR2 are MGHRA and YSYEKL. The CDR3 consists of 15 residues. The CDR3 is CASSPGQRGSNEQFF. For the CDR3, the DNA is TGCGCCAGCAGCCCGGGACAGAGAGGTTCCAATGAGCAGTTCTTC.

The chain carries TRBV5-1 and TRBJ2-7; possible D gene TRBD1, 5 bases. The CDR3 sequence is 13 residues long. V lost 1 base and J lost 1, with 6 bases in between. Germline CDR1 SGHRS, CDR2 YFSETQ. The CDR3 sequence: CASSLRQSYEQYF. As DNA, the CDR3 is TGCGCCAGCAGCTTGAGACAGTCCTACGAGCAGTACTTC.

The V and J genes are TRBV5-1 and TRBJ2-3; 7 nucleotides align to TRBD1. The V gene end was trimmed by 3 bases and the J gene end by 0 bases; junction bases not matched to a gene: 7. Germline assignment: CDR1 SGHRS and CDR2 YFSETQ. The CDR3 sequence is 16 residues long. For the CDR3, the DNA is TGCGCCAGCAGCTCAGAAGGGACAGTGAGCACAGATACGCAGTATTTT. Translating it yields CASSSEGTVSTDTQYF. The full variable domain, its missing parts supplied by reference TRBV5-1 and TRBJ2-3, is KAGVTQTPRYLIKTRGQQVTLSCSPISGHRSVSWYQQTPGQGLQFLFEYFSETQRNKGNFPGRFSGRQFSNSRSEMNVSTLELGDSALYLCASSSEGTVSTDTQYFGPGTRLTVL.

V is TRBV9 and J is TRBJ1-3; no clear D. The germline V gene encodes CDR1 SGDLS and CDR2 YYNGEE. The CDR3 consists of 15 residues. The V gene lost 2 bases and the J gene lost 0 bases, with 9 bases spanning the gap. In DNA, the CDR3 is TGTGCCAGCAGCGTCCCCGATAGCTCTGGAAACACCATATATTTT. This translates into CASSVPDSSGNTIYF.

The chain joins TRBV21-1 to TRBJ2-5; the D call in the table, TRBD2, was not verified against the DNA. TRBV21-1 is described as a pseudogene. This CDR3 comprises 12 residues. Written as DNA, the CDR3 is TGTGCCAGCAGCGGGGAGGGAGAGACCCAGTACTTC. Its translation is CASSGEGETQYF.

The V and J genes are TRBV28 and TRBJ2-7; possibly TRBD1 for D (6 bases). Germline CDR1 MDHEN, CDR2 SYDVKM. This CDR3 has 15 residues. V lost 2 bases, J lost 2 bases, and 13 bases lay in between. CDR3 coding DNA: TGTGCCAGCAGTTTACCAGGGGCGAGGACCTACGAGCAGTACTTC. Its protein is CASSLPGARTYEQYF.

This clone was seen a single time. CDR3 amino acids: CASSLATGGLDGYTF. CDR3 DNA sequence: TGTGCCAGCAGCTTGGCGACAGGGGGCCTCGATGGCTACACCTTC. This chain connects TRBV5-6 to TRBJ1-2; 10 nucleotides align to TRBD1. From germline, CDR1 is SGHDT and CDR2 YYEEEE. The junction had 5 bases not matched to a gene; V was cut back by 0 bases and J by 6 bases. This CDR3 region has 15 residues.

In this sample, this clone turned up a few times. The chain uses TRBV7-9 and TRBJ2-7, with 11 bases matching TRBD2. The CDR3 runs 13 residues. The ends lost 6 bases at V and 2 bases at J; junction bases unmatched: 0. Per the germline V gene, CDR1 is SEHNR and CDR2 is FQNEAQ (reference sequence). The CDR3 loop is CASSSGRAYEQYF. The CDR3 DNA sequence: TGTGCCAGCAGTAGCGGGAGGGCCTACGAGCAGTACTTC.

This chain joins TRBV11-2 and TRBJ2-1, with 7 bases aligning to TRBD2. The CDR3 loop spans 15 amino acids. Trimming at V came to 4 bases and at J to 0 bases, leaving 3 bases not matched to a gene. CDR1 SGHAT and CDR2 FQNNGV come from the germline V gene. This CDR3 reads CASSWSGTSYNEQFF. The CDR3 region has the DNA TGTGCCAGCAGCTGGAGCGGGACCTCCTACAATGAGCAGTTCTTC.

V and J are TRBV21-1 and TRBJ1-5. TRBV21-1 is noted as a pseudogene. CDR3 length: 16 residues. CDR3: CASFRGLSNSNQPQHF. The CDR3 region has the DNA TGTGCCAGCTTCCGTGGACTTTCAAATAGCAATCAGCCCCAGCATTTT.

This chain joins TRBV6-5 and TRBJ1-5; the D gene is possibly TRBD1 (5 bases). Trimming cost V 6 bases and J 5 bases, with 14 bases left between them. The germline CDR1 and CDR2 sequences are MNHEY and SVGAGI. The CDR3 is 14 residues long. The CDR3 region has the DNA TGTGCCAGCAGCCGGACACCTTTTCATCAGCCCCAGCATTTT. Translating it yields CASSRTPFHQPQHF.

V and J are TRBV6-1 and TRBJ2-7, with 9 positions matching TRBD1. The CDR3 consists of 13 residues. Germline assignment: CDR1 MNHNS and CDR2 SASEGT. V was clipped by 5 bases and J by 4 bases; unmatched bases: 3. Written as DNA, the CDR3 is TGTGCCAGCAGTTGGACAGGGGATTACGAGCAGTACTTC. Translating gives CASSWTGDYEQYF.

The CDR3 DNA is TGTGCCAGCAGCCCCGACAGGGGGCTAGGCTACACCTTC. Amino acids: CASSPDRGLGYTF. The chain is built from TRBV7-2 and TRBJ1-2; 10 bases align to TRBD1. The V segment lost 5 bases and the J segment 8 bases; nucleotides outside the gene matches: 5. This CDR3 comprises 13 residues. The germline CDR1 and CDR2 sequences are SGHTA and FQGNSA. Full variable domain (missing parts from reference TRBV7-2 and TRBJ1-2): GAGVSQSPSNKVTEKGKDVELRCDPISGHTALYWYRQSLGQGLEFLIYFQGNSAPDKSGLPSDRFSAERTGGSVSTLTIQRTQQEDSAVYLCASSPDRGLGYTFGSGTRLTVV.

This chain links TRBV2 with TRBJ1-4, with a tentative D call TRBD1 (6 bases). The ends were cut back, 2 bases at V and 0 bases at J, with 16 bases in the middle. Germline V gene data show CDR1 as SNHLY and CDR2 as FYNNEI. The CDR3 has 18 residues. This CDR3 is CASSEPLTGSPTNEKLFF. Here the CDR3 DNA reads TGTGCCAGCAGTGAACCACTAACAGGGTCCCCAACTAATGAAAAACTGTTTTTT.

The chain is built from TRBV7-3 and TRBJ2-1, with D perhaps matching TRBD2 (5 bases). Trimming shortened V by 5 bases and J by 5 bases, and 19 bases separated the two germline ends. Per the germline V gene, CDR1 is SGHTA and CDR2 is FQGTGA. CDR3 length: 16 residues. The CDR3 region is CASSATRDKTHNEQFF. CDR3 DNA: TGTGCCAGCAGCGCCACCCGGGATAAAACACACAATGAGCAGTTCTTC.